What follows are 19 T cell receptor beta chains derived from one specimen sequenced in a study of a mutant IDH1 vaccine in newly diagnosed glioma. Antigens of these TCRs are unknown. Documented time point: week 47, end of study. All doses held 300 ug of mutant IDH1 20-mer peptide, with topical imiquimod. Sequenced by immunoSEQ multiplex PCR; TCRdb stores in-frame clones only, minus some. The sample lists about 56,000 clones, over 70% occurring once. Here the sequenced sample was PBMCs, taken from a glioma patient whose treatment included an IDH1 peptide vaccine. These receptors were taken from a man aged 45-65 years with glioma.

The rearrangement joins TRBV5-4 to TRBJ1-5; D is ambiguous. The CDR3 is made up of 13 amino acids. CDR1 and CDR2 from the germline V gene are SGHNT and YYREEE (reference sequence). Trimming removed 0 bases at V and 5 bases at J, with 6 bases between. In DNA form, the CDR3 reads TGTGCCAGCAGCTTGGGAATGGATCAGCCCCAGCATTTT. Translating gives CASSLGMDQPQHF.

The rearrangement uses TRBV10-3 and TRBJ2-1; D unresolved. V lost 6 bases to trimming and J lost 6 bases, with 24 bases between them. Per germline, CDR1 ENHRY and CDR2 SYGVKD. There are 17 residues in the CDR3. The CDR3 loop is CAIRGQTLGSPFNEQFF. The CDR3 nucleotides read TGTGCCATCAGGGGTCAGACTTTGGGGTCACCTTTCAATGAGCAGTTCTTC.

The chain uses TRBV9 and TRBJ1-2, with D tentatively TRBD1 (5 bases). V was shortened by 0 bases and J by 1 base, with 7 bases between the two germline ends. Per the germline V gene, CDR1 is SGDLS and CDR2 is YYNGEE. The CDR3 runs to 14 residues. CDR3 residues: CASSVGDGNYGYTF. DNA of the CDR3: TGTGCCAGCAGCGTAGGGGACGGTAACTATGGCTACACCTTC.

The V call is TRBV6-5, the J call TRBJ2-2; D remains unclear. Trimming stripped 6 bases from V and 4 bases from J, with 9 bases between. The CDR3 runs 13 residues. Germline values: CDR1 MNHEY, CDR2 SVGAGI. CDR3 nucleotide sequence: TGTGCCAGCAGGTCGGCATCCACCGGGGAGCTGTTTTTT. Translating it yields CASRSASTGELFF.

J is TRBJ1-1 and V is TRBV29-1; the D is unclear. The V end lost 4 bases, the J end lost 1 base, and 7 bases lay between the germline ends. Germline V gene lookup returns CDR1 SQVTM and CDR2 ANQGSEA. This CDR3 spans 12 amino acids. The CDR3 bases are TGCAGCGTTGGTGGCAAGAACACTGAAGCTTTCTTT. This sequence encodes CSVGGKNTEAFF.

This rearrangement joins TRBV6-6 to TRBJ2-7; weak D call: TRBD1 (6 bases). The CDR3 contains 15 residues. Germline-derived CDR1 and CDR2 are MNHNY and SVGAGI (reference sequence). The ends were cut back, 4 bases at V and 5 bases at J, with 18 bases in the middle. The CDR3 reads CASSSSPDSPNEQYF. In DNA, the CDR3 is TGTGCCAGCAGTTCCTCACCGGACAGTCCAAACGAGCAGTACTTC.

V is TRBV11-2 and J is TRBJ2-3; possibly TRBD2 for D (6 bases). V was trimmed by 1 base and J by 2 bases, leaving 13 bases between them. The CDR3 has 16 amino acids. Germline loops: CDR1 SGHAT, CDR2 FQNNGV. CDR3 DNA sequence: TGTGCCAGCAGCTTAGGGACTACCTCACTCACAGATACGCAGTATTTT. As protein: CASSLGTTSLTDTQYF.

The J gene is TRBJ2-7, the V gene TRBV27; D ambiguous. Looked up from germline, CDR1 is MNHEY and CDR2 is SMNVEV (reference sequence). This CDR3 has 17 amino acids. Trimming stripped 2 bases from V and 5 bases from J, with 22 bases between. The CDR3 coding sequence is TGTGCCAGCAGTTTAGGAAGAACGTCTTCCGGATTAGACGAGCAGTACTTC. Translation: CASSLGRTSSGLDEQYF.

V gene TRBV9 combines with J gene TRBJ2-7; 7 bases align to TRBD2. Trimming at V came to 4 bases and at J to 6 bases, leaving 7 bases not matched to a gene. The CDR3 runs to 13 residues. Germline V CDR1 and CDR2: SGDLS, YYNGEE. CDR3: CASSPGTTGEQYF. Written as DNA, the CDR3 is TGTGCCAGCAGCCCCGGGACTACAGGCGAGCAGTACTTC.

In its sample, this clone was seen a few times. The chain carries TRBV29-1 and TRBJ2-4; D ambiguous. The CDR3 has 13 amino acids. Looked up from germline, CDR1 is SQVTM and CDR2 is ANQGSEA. V lost 1 base, J lost 7 bases, and 11 bases lay in between. CDR3 DNA: TGCAGCGTTGAAGTCCCCCCACGGAACATTCAGTACTTC. The encoded protein is CSVEVPPRNIQYF.

The chain combines TRBV25-1 with TRBJ2-3; D might be TRBD1 (7 bases). Per the germline V gene, CDR1 is MGHDK and CDR2 is SYGVNS. V gave up 3 bases and J gave up 2 bases, with 18 bases separating them. This CDR3 region has 17 residues. As DNA, the CDR3 is TGTGCCAGCAGTGATCGGAACCAGGGGGACTTCACAGATACGCAGTATTTT. It codes for CASSDRNQGDFTDTQYF.

This chain links TRBV27 with TRBJ1-2; D call uncertain. CDR3 length: 13 amino acids. The V gene's germline CDR1 is MNHEY and CDR2 SMNVEV (reference sequence). V was clipped by 6 bases and J by 2 bases, with 10 bases between them. CDR3 DNA: TGTGCCAGCAGCCAGTGGCAGAACTATGGCTACACCTTC. This translates into CASSQWQNYGYTF.

The chain carries TRBV18 and TRBJ1-1; D ambiguous. Trimming stripped 6 bases from V and 3 bases from J, with 14 bases between. This CDR3 has 14 residues. The germline V gene encodes CDR1 KGHSH and CDR2 LQKENI. The CDR3 loop is CASSAGRFDTEAFF. For the CDR3, the DNA is TGTGCCAGCTCCGCGGGAAGGTTCGACACTGAAGCTTTCTTT.

The chain couples TRBV10-3 to TRBJ2-1, with TRBD2 matching 11 bases. The CDR3 has 15 residues. Germline V gene sequence: CDR1 ENHRY, CDR2 SYGVKD. Trimming cost V 6 bases and J 3 bases; bases outside gene matches: 4. CDR3: CAIRATSGDYNEQFF. DNA of the CDR3: TGTGCCATCAGGGCGACTAGCGGGGACTACAATGAGCAGTTCTTC.

The rearrangement uses TRBV5-1 and TRBJ2-5; D possibly matches TRBD1 or TRBD2 (5 bases each). Trimming took off 5 bases at V and 10 bases at J, with 18 bases between the two ends. There are 13 residues in the CDR3. Germline lookup yields CDR1 SGHRS and CDR2 YFSETQ. CDR3 sequence (DNA): TGCGCCAGCAGTCCACGGGACGGTGGAGACCAGTACTTC. It translates to CASSPRDGGDQYF. The whole variable domain, remainder taken from reference TRBV5-1 and TRBJ2-5, is KAGVTQTPRYLIKTRGQQVTLSCSPISGHRSVSWYQQTPGQGLQFLFEYFSETQRNKGNFPGRFSGRQFSNSRSEMNVSTLELGDSALYLCASSPRDGGDQYFGPGTRLLVL.

The chain links TRBV6-1 to TRBJ1-1; 8 bases map to TRBD1. J gave up 3 bases and V 6 bases, and 6 bases lay outside the gene matches. The germline V gene encodes CDR1 MNHNS and CDR2 SASEGT. The CDR3 totals 14 residues. In DNA form, the CDR3 reads TGTGCCAGCAGCCTCGGACAGGGTTACACTGAAGCTTTCTTT. It codes for CASSLGQGYTEAFF.

This clone was detected only once. The chain is built from TRBV6-1 and TRBJ2-7; 15 nucleotides align to TRBD2. This CDR3 comprises 15 residues. The V gene's germline CDR1 is MNHNS and CDR2 SASEGT. The J segment lost 8 bases and the V segment lost 6 bases, leaving 8 bases of the junction unmatched. In DNA, the CDR3 is TGTGCCAGCAGCAAAGGAGGGACTAGCGGGGGGCAGCAGTACTTC. Translating gives CASSKGGTSGGQQYF.

The chain couples TRBV7-8 to TRBJ2-6; 9 nucleotides match TRBD1. V was clipped by 2 bases and J by 0 bases; unmatched bases: 17. The CDR3 length is 22 residues. Germline V CDR1 and CDR2: SGHVS, FQNEAQ. CDR3 region: CASSLNRRTGAGVISGANVLTF. Written as DNA, the CDR3 is TGTGCCAGCAGCTTAAATCGTCGGACAGGGGCAGGGGTCATCTCTGGGGCCAACGTCCTGACTTTC.

This chain joins TRBV5-4 and TRBJ2-7; TRBD2 might be the D (5 bases). Germline values: CDR1 SGHNT, CDR2 YYREEE (reference sequence). V lost 3 bases to trimming and J lost 3 bases, with 10 bases between them. This CDR3 has 13 amino acids. This chain's CDR3 is CASSWEMGYEQYF. In nucleotides, the CDR3 is TGTGCCAGCAGCTGGGAGATGGGCTACGAGCAGTACTTC.